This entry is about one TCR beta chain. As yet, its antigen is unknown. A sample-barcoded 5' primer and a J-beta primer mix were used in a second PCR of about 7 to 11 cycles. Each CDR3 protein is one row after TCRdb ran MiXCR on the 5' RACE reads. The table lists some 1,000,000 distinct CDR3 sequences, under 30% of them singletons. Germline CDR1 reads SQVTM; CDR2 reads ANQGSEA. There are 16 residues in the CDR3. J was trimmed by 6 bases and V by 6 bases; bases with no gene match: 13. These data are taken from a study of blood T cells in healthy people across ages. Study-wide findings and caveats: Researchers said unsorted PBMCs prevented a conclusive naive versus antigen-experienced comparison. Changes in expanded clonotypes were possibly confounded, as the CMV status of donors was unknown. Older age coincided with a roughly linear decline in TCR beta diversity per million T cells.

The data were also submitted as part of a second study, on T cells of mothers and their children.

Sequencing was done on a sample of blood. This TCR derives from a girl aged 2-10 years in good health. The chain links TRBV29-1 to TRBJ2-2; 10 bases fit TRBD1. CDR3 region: CSVVPGQGTRAGELFF. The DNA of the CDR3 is TGCAGCGTAGTCCCGGGACAGGGGACGAGGGCCGGGGAGCTGTTTTTT.